Shown below are 7 T cell receptor beta chains from a single sample sequenced in a study of blood T cell repertoires in COVID-19. Libraries were prepared by immunoSEQ multiplex PCR; TCRdb keeps only in-frame clonotypes and omits some of them. In the table there are about 36,000 clones, around 85% of which are singletons. The specimen sequenced was peripheral blood. The origin of the receptors is a human donor in a cohort sampled during active COVID-19.

The chain uses TRBV6-6 and TRBJ1-5; maybe TRBD1 (5 bases). CDR1 MNHNY and CDR2 SVGAGI come from the germline V gene (reference sequence). The CDR3 runs 14 residues. V lost 7 bases and J lost 5, with 15 bases in between. The CDR3 coding sequence is TGTGCCAGCACATCAACCGGACATTATCAGCCCCAGCATTTT. This codes for CASTSTGHYQPQHF.

Here the CDR3 DNA reads TGTGCCAGCAGCTACTACACAGATACGCAGTATTTT. This gives the protein CASSYYTDTQYF. The rearrangement links TRBV7-2 to TRBJ2-3; no clear D gene. V dropped 4 bases and J dropped 2 bases, with 4 bases sitting between them. Germline values: CDR1 SGHTA, CDR2 FQGNSA. This CDR3 comprises 12 residues. The entire variable domain, with the rest obtained from reference TRBV7-2 and TRBJ2-3, is as follows: GAGVSQSPSNKVTEKGKDVELRCDPISGHTALYWYRQSLGQGLEFLIYFQGNSAPDKSGLPSDRFSAERTGGSVSTLTIQRTQQEDSAVYLCASSYYTDTQYFGPGTRLTVL.

There are a few counts of this clone. The V gene is TRBV5-1, the J gene TRBJ1-6, with D perhaps TRBD1 (6 bases). Trimming took 0 bases from V and 9 from J, leaving 16 bases between them. This CDR3 is 16 amino acids long. Germline V gene data show CDR1 as SGHRS and CDR2 as YFSETQ. The CDR3 loop is CASSLDQPGQSSPLHF. The CDR3 nucleotides read TGCGCCAGCAGCTTGGACCAACCGGGACAAAGTTCACCCCTCCACTTT.

The chain recombines TRBV7-2 with TRBJ1-4; D is undetermined. This CDR3 contains 13 residues. Germline CDR1 and CDR2: SGHTA and FQGNSA. The V end lost 3 bases, the J end lost 4 bases, and 6 bases lay between the germline ends. Written as DNA, the CDR3 is TGTGCCAGCAGCTTTCAGATTAATGAAAAACTGTTTTTT. It is translated as CASSFQINEKLFF.

The J gene is TRBJ2-3, the V gene TRBV10-3; TRBD2 matches 14 bases. The CDR3 extends over 15 amino acids. V trimming: 7 bases; J trimming: 7 bases; junction bases outside the gene matches: 7. Germline CDR1 is ENHRY and CDR2 is SYGVKD. The CDR3 DNA is TGTGCCATCACGGAGGGACTAGCGGGGGTTAATACGCAGTATTTT. Translating gives CAITEGLAGVNTQYF.

V is TRBV7-8 and J is TRBJ2-1; 9 positions match TRBD1. V gave up 5 bases and J gave up 1 base; unmatched junction bases: 3. This CDR3 is 15 amino acids long. Germline CDR1 SGHVS, CDR2 FQNEAQ. CDR3 sequence (DNA): TGTGCCAGCAGCGAACAGGGGGCTTCCTACAATGAGCAGTTCTTC. Translation gives CASSEQGASYNEQFF.

The chain is built from TRBV14 and TRBJ1-2; TRBD1 is a possible D gene (6 bases). Trimming removed 1 base at V and 4 bases at J, with 16 bases between. The germline V gene has CDR1 SGHDN and CDR2 FVKESK. CDR3 length: 16 amino acids. CDR3 in amino acids: CASSQVGTPLGYGYTF. CDR3 coding DNA: TGTGCCAGCAGCCAAGTCGGGACACCACTTGGCTATGGCTACACCTTC.